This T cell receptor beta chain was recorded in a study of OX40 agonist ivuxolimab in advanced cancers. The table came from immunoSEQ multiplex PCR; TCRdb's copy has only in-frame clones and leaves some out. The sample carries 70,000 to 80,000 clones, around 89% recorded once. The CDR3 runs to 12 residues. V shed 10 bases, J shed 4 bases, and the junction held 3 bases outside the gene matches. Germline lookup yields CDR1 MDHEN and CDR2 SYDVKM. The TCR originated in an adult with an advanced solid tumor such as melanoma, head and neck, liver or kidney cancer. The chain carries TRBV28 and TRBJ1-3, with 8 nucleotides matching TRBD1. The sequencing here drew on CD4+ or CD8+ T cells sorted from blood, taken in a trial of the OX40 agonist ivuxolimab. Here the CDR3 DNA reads TGTGCCACCCGGACAGGGGGAAACACCATATATTTT. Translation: CATRTGGNTIYF.